A selection of T cell receptor beta chains follows, all from one sample in a study of identical twins. Using its own MiXCR run on the 5' RACE reads, TCRdb lists one record per CDR3 protein. The table has more than 1.5 million distinct CDR3 sequences, under 35% seen once. The sequenced material came from cord blood. The receptors stem from a newborn girl in good health. The CDR3 runs from the conserved cysteine through the conserved F or W. D genes are given only for firm matches. Part of the rows lack a size; the others show once, few, many or a class for expanded clones.

size: few; V: TRBV5-1; J: TRBJ2-7; D: TRBD1; CDR3: CASSRDSPSYEQYF; DNA: TGCGCCAGCAGCCGGGACAGTCCCTCCTACGAGCAGTACTTC
size: .; V: TRBV9; J: TRBJ2-1; D: TRBD2; CDR3: CASSVLAEYNEQFF; DNA: TGTGCCAGCAGCGTACTAGCGGAGTACAATGAGCAGTTCTTC
size: .; V: TRBV11-1; J: TRBJ2-3; D: TRBD2; CDR3: CASSLGSLAGGLVTDTQYF; DNA: TGTGCCAGCAGCTTAGGATCTCTAGCGGGGGGGCTCGTCACAGATACGCAGTATTTT
size: few; V: TRBV10-2; J: TRBJ2-1; D: TRBD2; CDR3: CASSLLAYTYNEQFF; DNA: TGCGCCAGCAGCTTACTAGCGTACACCTACAATGAGCAGTTCTTC
size: many; V: TRBV10-3; J: TRBJ2-1; D: TRBD2; CDR3: CAISDMASGTNEQFF; DNA: TGTGCCATCAGTGATATGGCTAGCGGGACCAATGAGCAGTTCTTC
size: few; V: TRBV5-1; J: TRBJ2-5; D: .; CDR3: CASSWERETQYF; DNA: TGCGCCAGCAGTTGGGAGAGGGAGACCCAGTACTTC
size: .; V: TRBV9; J: TRBJ2-1; D: TRBD2; CDR3: CASSVTPSGGWEQFF; DNA: TGTGCCAGCAGCGTAACGCCTAGCGGGGGTTGGGAGCAGTTCTTC
size: .; V: TRBV6-5; J: TRBJ2-7; D: .; CDR3: CASRGRDRVHEQYF; DNA: TGTGCCAGCCGCGGGAGGGACAGGGTCCACGAGCAGTACTTC
size: few; V: TRBV20-1; J: TRBJ2-5; D: TRBD2; CDR3: CSASPGLARLQETQYF; DNA: TGCAGTGCTAGCCCGGGACTAGCGCGCCTTCAAGAGACCCAGTACTTC
size: .; V: TRBV27; J: TRBJ1-2; D: .; CDR3: CASSRTTDRYANYGYTF; DNA: TGTGCCAGCAGTCGCACGACGGACAGATACGCTAACTATGGCTACACCTTC
size: .; V: TRBV5-1; J: TRBJ1-1; D: .; CDR3: CASSLTGGHAEAFF; DNA: TGCGCCAGCAGCCTGACGGGGGGACACGCTGAAGCTTTCTTT
size: .; V: TRBV7-8; J: TRBJ1-2; D: .; CDR3: CASSLNRVGASYGYTF; DNA: TGTGCCAGCAGCCTCAACCGGGTGGGGGCTAGCTATGGCTACACCTTC
size: .; V: TRBV20-1; J: TRBJ1-2; D: .; CDR3: CSAQEKNYGYTF; DNA: TGCAGTGCACAAGAGAAAAACTATGGCTACACCTTC
size: .; V: TRBV20-1; J: TRBJ2-1; D: .; CDR3: CSAQPGRSGLSYNEQFF; DNA: TGCAGTGCTCAACCGGGGAGGAGCGGACTTTCCTACAATGAGCAGTTCTTC
size: many; V: TRBV20-1; J: TRBJ2-7; D: .; CDR3: CSASSDSSAYEQYF; DNA: TGCAGTGCTAGCTCCGACAGCTCTGCCTACGAGCAGTACTTC
size: .; V: TRBV5-1; J: TRBJ2-1; D: TRBD2; CDR3: CASSPGASGNEQFF; DNA: TGCGCCAGCAGTCCGGGAGCTAGCGGGAATGAGCAGTTCTTC
size: .; V: TRBV15; J: TRBJ1-4; D: .; CDR3: CATSRVRTSAPTNEKLFF; DNA: TGTGCCACCAGCAGAGTTCGGACATCGGCCCCAACTAATGAAAAACTGTTTTTT
size: .; V: TRBV4-1; J: TRBJ1-1; D: TRBD1; CDR3: CASSQILLKSHPGQAKTEAFF; DNA: TGCGCCAGCAGCCAAATCTTGCTTAAGTCCCACCCCGGACAGGCAAAAACTGAAGCTTTCTTT
size: .; V: TRBV28; J: TRBJ1-4; D: .; CDR3: CASSFRARVEKLFF; DNA: TGTGCCAGCAGTTTTAGGGCCAGGGTTGAAAAACTGTTTTTT
size: .; V: TRBV18; J: TRBJ1-1; D: TRBD1; CDR3: CASSPLRATGDTEAFF; DNA: TGTGCCAGCTCACCACTTAGGGCCACAGGGGACACTGAAGCTTTCTTT
size: .; V: TRBV10-1; J: TRBJ2-7; D: .; CDR3: CASSDGSPTGEQYF; DNA: TGCGCCAGCAGTGACGGCAGCCCAACGGGGGAGCAGTACTTC
size: .; V: TRBV29-1; J: TRBJ1-1; D: .; CDR3: CSVEETFNTEAFF; DNA: TGCAGCGTTGAAGAAACGTTTAACACTGAAGCTTTCTTT
size: .; V: TRBV7-8; J: TRBJ2-1; D: TRBD2; CDR3: CASSLEAGGHEQFF; DNA: TGTGCCAGCAGCTTAGAGGCGGGAGGCCATGAGCAGTTCTTC
size: few; V: TRBV5-1; J: TRBJ2-1; D: TRBD2; CDR3: CASSAGLAGGVDEQFF; DNA: TGCGCCAGCAGCGCAGGACTAGCGGGAGGGGTCGATGAGCAGTTCTTC
size: .; V: TRBV12-3/TRBV12-4; J: TRBJ2-4; D: TRBD1; CDR3: CASSLGARGIIEQYF; DNA: TGTGCCAGCAGTTTGGGGGCCAGGGGGATAATAGAGCAGTACTTC
size: .; V: TRBV5-1; J: TRBJ2-1; D: .; CDR3: CASSPRDFYNEQFF; DNA: TGCGCCAGCAGCCCCCGGGACTTCTACAATGAGCAGTTCTTC
size: .; V: TRBV29-1; J: TRBJ1-4; D: TRBD1; CDR3: CSVVHRGLTNEKLFF; DNA: TGCAGCGTTGTTCACAGGGGGCTGACTAATGAAAAACTGTTTTTT
size: few; V: TRBV7-2; J: TRBJ2-5; D: .; CDR3: CARDPREQYF; DNA: TGTGCCAGAGACCCTCGGGAGCAGTACTTC
size: .; V: TRBV10-3; J: TRBJ2-7; D: TRBD1; CDR3: CAISLTGSSYEQYF; DNA: TGTGCCATCAGTTTGACAGGGAGTTCCTACGAGCAGTACTTC
size: few; V: TRBV27; J: TRBJ2-5; D: .; CDR3: CASSLYPSWSVETQYF; DNA: TGTGCCAGCAGTTTATACCCTAGCTGGTCCGTGGAGACCCAGTACTTC
size: many; V: TRBV29-1; J: TRBJ2-3; D: TRBD1; CDR3: CSVMTGSTDTQYF; DNA: TGCAGCGTGATGACAGGGAGCACAGATACGCAGTATTTT
size: few; V: TRBV6-2/TRBV6-3; J: TRBJ2-7; D: TRBD1; CDR3: CASSYSDRVYEQYF; DNA: TGTGCCAGCAGTTACTCGGACAGGGTCTACGAGCAGTACTTC
size: few; V: TRBV29-1; J: TRBJ2-1; D: .; CDR3: CSVLASSYNEQFF; DNA: TGCAGCGTTCTAGCGAGCTCCTACAATGAGCAGTTCTTC
size: .; V: TRBV20-1; J: TRBJ2-7; D: TRBD2; CDR3: CSATGTSGHYEQYF; DNA: TGCAGTGCAACCGGGACTAGCGGGCACTACGAGCAGTACTTC
size: .; V: TRBV6-6; J: TRBJ2-4; D: .; CDR3: CASSLMTRNIQYF; DNA: TGTGCCAGCAGTCTCATGACGCGAAACATTCAGTACTTC
size: .; V: TRBV20-1; J: TRBJ1-2; D: .; CDR3: CSARDSQGYGYTF; DNA: TGCAGTGCTAGAGATTCCCAGGGCTATGGCTACACCTTC
size: .; V: TRBV11-2; J: TRBJ2-3; D: .; CDR3: CASSPYPLDQGKKDTQYF; DNA: TGTGCCAGCAGCCCTTACCCCTTGGACCAGGGGAAGAAAGATACGCAGTATTTT
size: .; V: TRBV11-2; J: TRBJ2-5; D: TRBD2; CDR3: CASSLVSLAQTQYF; DNA: TGTGCCAGCAGCTTAGTCTCACTAGCGCAGACCCAGTACTTC
size: few; V: TRBV7-2; J: TRBJ2-5; D: .; CDR3: CASSLAATVQETQYF; DNA: TGTGCCAGCAGCTTAGCGGCGACAGTACAAGAGACCCAGTACTTC
size: .; V: TRBV7-8; J: TRBJ2-7; D: .; CDR3: CASSFSTSSTFGFTYEQYF; DNA: TGTGCCAGCAGCTTTTCCACTAGCTCAACGTTCGGGTTTACCTACGAGCAGTACTTC
size: .; V: TRBV29-1; J: TRBJ2-1; D: TRBD2; CDR3: CSVLPGLAPGDEQFF; DNA: TGCAGCGTTCTTCCGGGACTAGCCCCCGGGGATGAGCAGTTCTTC
size: .; V: TRBV3-1; J: TRBJ2-1; D: .; CDR3: CASAGLLYNEQFF; DNA: TGTGCCAGCGCGGGGCTCCTTTACAATGAGCAGTTCTTC